This record looks at one T cell receptor beta chain sequence and its context. Its specificity is unknown. The sample belongs to a study of blood T cells in healthy people across ages. A second PCR, run for roughly 7 to 11 cycles, used a sample-barcoded 5' primer plus a J-beta primer mix. Individual samples furnished no less than 2.5 million CDR3-containing paired-end reads apiece. TCRdb ran MiXCR on the 5' RACE reads and lists one entry per CDR3 protein. The table has around 750,000 distinct CDR3 sequences, approximately 53% seen once; the top ten hold roughly 40%. The ends were cut back, 0 bases at V and 8 bases at J, with 11 bases in the middle. Germline V gene lookup returns CDR1 SGHRS and CDR2 YFSETQ. This CDR3 is built from 13 residues. Findings of the study overall: Naive T cell percentage and TCR beta diversity correlated strongly. The study found more naive CD4+ cells and higher diversity in long-lived than aged donors.

Sequencing was carried out using blood. The V gene is TRBV5-1, the J gene TRBJ1-2; the D gene is possibly TRBD1 (5 bases). The receptor comes from a man older than 75 in good health. The CDR3 loop is CASSLGGDGGYTF. The CDR3 DNA follows: TGCGCCAGCAGCTTGGGAGGGGACGGGGGCTACACCTTC.